This T cell receptor (beta chain) appears in the sequencing data of a study of early T cells in non-severe SARS-CoV-2 infection. This clonotype showed up just a few times. TCRdb reanalysed the 5' RACE reads using MiXCR and keeps one entry per CDR3 protein. The data hold 45,000 to 55,000 distinct CDR3 sequences, with around 10% observed a single time. Sequencing was performed on whole blood. The TCR comes from an adult who was a healthcare worker with PCR-confirmed SARS-CoV-2 infection or an uninfected control (not recorded which).

CDR3: CAISDDNKLNTEAFF. DNA for the CDR3: TGTGCCATCAGTGATGACAATAAGTTGAACACTGAAGCTTTCTTT. The rearrangement uses TRBV10-3 and TRBJ1-1; no firm D call. The CDR3 covers 15 residues. Germline CDR1 ENHRY, CDR2 SYGVKD. Between the trimmed V and J ends, which lost 3 bases and 0 bases, there was a span of 11 bases.